Each of the 27 T cell receptor beta chains below was sequenced from the same sample in a study of T cells expressing NK-cell markers. Following a re-call of the 5' RACE reads, TCRdb has one entry per CDR3 protein and lacks DNA. Its clone listing holds fewer than 550,000 distinct CDR3 sequences. Material for sequencing was blood T cells: a sorted CD56 or NKG2C T cell subset, CD4+ or CD8+ T cells, or bulk PBMC T cells (not recorded which). These receptors came from a woman aged 45-65 years in good health.

CDR3 loop: CASSQDPISRGGPETQYF. The J gene is TRBJ2-5, the V gene TRBV4-2; lacking DNA, the TRBD2 call made by TCRdb goes unchecked. The CDR3 loop spans 18 amino acids. The germline CDR1 and CDR2 sequences are LGHNA and YNFKEQ.

CDR3 protein: CASSLDSGRWENIQYF. The chain is built from TRBV5-1 and TRBJ2-4; there is no DNA to check the TCRdb D call of TRBD1. This CDR3 contains 16 residues. The germline V gene has CDR1 SGHRS and CDR2 YFSETQ.

V is TRBV12-3 or TRBV12-4 and J is TRBJ2-3; TCRdb returns TRBD2, unconfirmable since there is no DNA. This CDR3 spans 12 amino acids. This chain's CDR3 is CASRRGTDTQYF.

This chain uses TRBV5-1 with TRBJ2-1; TCRdb outputs TRBD1, but without DNA this stays unchecked. CDR1 and CDR2 from the germline V gene are SGHRS and YFSETQ. This CDR3 contains 15 residues. CDR3 sequence: CASSAQGGAYNEQFF.

This chain joins TRBV9 and TRBJ1-5; checking the TCRdb D call of TRBD1 is not possible without DNA. CDR1 and CDR2 from the germline V gene are SGDLS and YYNGEE. The CDR3 totals 14 residues. The CDR3 spells CASSTDRGLQPQHF.

This chain uses TRBV14 with TRBJ2-2; TCRdb picks TRBD1, but there is no DNA to check that call. The germline CDR1 and CDR2 sequences are SGHDN and FVKESK. The CDR3 consists of 16 residues. This CDR3 reads CASSQETGRHTGELFF.

The chain links TRBV20-1 to TRBJ2-5; TCRdb picks TRBD2, but there is no DNA to check that call. From germline, CDR1 is DFQATT and CDR2 SNEGSKA (reference sequence). The CDR3 contains 16 residues. The CDR3 here is CSARGGTSGIQETQYF.

CDR3 sequence reads: CASSLQGRVDRYEQYF. This rearrangement joins TRBV5-5 to TRBJ2-7; TCRdb selects TRBD1, and the lack of DNA leaves this call unchecked. Germline values: CDR1 SGHKS, CDR2 YYEKEE (reference sequence). This CDR3 contains 16 residues.

This chain connects TRBV12-3 or TRBV12-4 to TRBJ1-6. The CDR3 runs to 13 residues. CDR3 sequence: CASSLGANSPLHF.

This chain connects TRBV10-3 to TRBJ2-3; TCRdb proposes TRBD2, but this gene call is untestable without DNA. Per germline, CDR1 ENHRY and CDR2 SYGVKD. The CDR3 contains 16 residues. CDR3 in amino acids: CAISDLRTRSADTQYF.

The rearrangement joins TRBV9 to TRBJ2-1; TCRdb lists TRBD2, though no DNA is available to test this call. CDR3 size: 16 residues. Germline assignment: CDR1 SGDLS and CDR2 YYNGEE. CDR3 sequence reads: CASSVAASGMYNEQFF.

The rearrangement joins TRBV5-1 to TRBJ2-7; TCRdb's D gene call, TRBD2, goes unchecked for lack of DNA. Germline CDR1 and CDR2: SGHRS and YFSETQ. CDR3 length: 14 amino acids. CDR3 sequence reads: CASSPGPGSYEQYF.

The chain employs TRBV5-1 and TRBJ1-5. Germline assignment: CDR1 SGHRS and CDR2 YFSETQ. The CDR3 extends over 14 amino acids. CDR3 amino acids: CASSWEPTAQPQHF.

J is TRBJ2-1 and V is TRBV11-3; TCRdb outputs TRBD2, but without DNA this stays unchecked. CDR1 SGHNT and CDR2 YENEEA come from the germline V gene. The CDR3 totals 13 residues. The CDR3 region is CAVPWREGHEQFF.

The chain uses TRBV11-3 and TRBJ1-1; TCRdb gives TRBD1 as the D gene, but with no DNA this cannot be confirmed. Germline CDR1 and CDR2: SGHNT and YENEEA. The length of the CDR3 is 13 residues. CDR3 protein: CASSPRTGSSAFF.

This chain joins TRBV7-8 and TRBJ1-5; TCRdb's D call, TRBD1, is unchecked because there is no DNA. Germline loops: CDR1 SGHVS, CDR2 FQNEAQ. CDR3 size: 15 residues. The CDR3 sequence: CASSPLGGNNQPQHF.

The chain carries TRBV20-1 and TRBJ2-5. Germline assignment: CDR1 DFQATT and CDR2 SNEGSKA (reference sequence). The CDR3 runs 14 residues. The CDR3 reads CSASHGMRRETQYF.

The V gene is TRBV20-1, the J gene TRBJ1-4. CDR3 size: 14 residues. Germline CDR1 is DFQATT and CDR2 is SNEGSKA (reference sequence). This CDR3 reads CSASATSTNEKLFF.

V usage is TRBV29-1 and J usage is TRBJ1-3. This CDR3 has 12 amino acids. Germline V CDR1 and CDR2: SQVTM, ANQGSEA. The CDR3 region is CSVGPSGNTIYF.

The chain couples TRBV5-1 to TRBJ1-1; TCRdb's D gene call, TRBD1, goes unchecked for lack of DNA. The CDR3 is 15 residues long. Germline V gene data show CDR1 as SGHRS and CDR2 as YFSETQ. CDR3 residues: CASSLSGTGDTEAFF.

The chain uses TRBV18 and TRBJ1-6; TCRdb's D gene call, TRBD1, goes unchecked for lack of DNA. The germline gives CDR1 KGHSH, CDR2 LQKENI. CDR3 size: 14 residues. Here the CDR3 reads CASSLGTTNSPLHF.

The chain uses TRBV30 and TRBJ1-1. Per the germline V gene, CDR1 is GTSNPN and CDR2 is SVGIG (reference sequence). The CDR3 length is 15 residues. CDR3 region: CAWTTWGAEGTEAFF.

V and J are TRBV12-3 or TRBV12-4 and TRBJ2-7; the D call of TRBD1 rests on TCRdb alone, since no DNA is present to check it. The CDR3 covers 15 residues. The CDR3 loop is CASSLDQTGTYEQYF.

CDR3 amino acids: CASTMGEALNEQFF. The rearrangement links TRBV27 to TRBJ2-1; TCRdb's D call of TRBD1 is untestable without DNA. The CDR3 spans 14 residues. Germline CDR1 is MNHEY and CDR2 is SMNVEV (reference sequence).

The chain has TRBV12-3 or TRBV12-4 and TRBJ2-3; TCRdb outputs TRBD2, but without DNA this stays unchecked. This CDR3 contains 15 residues. The CDR3 sequence: CASSSTSGRASGQYF.

The chain employs TRBV7-3 and TRBJ2-3; TCRdb lists TRBD2, though no DNA is available to test this call. The CDR3 is 15 amino acids. Germline V gene sequence: CDR1 SGHTA, CDR2 FQGTGA. The chain's CDR3 is CASSFDVGPIDTQYF.

The gene calls are TRBV21-1 and TRBJ2-5; TCRdb selects TRBD2, and the lack of DNA leaves this call unchecked. TRBV21-1 represents a pseudogene. This CDR3 is built from 17 residues. The CDR3 is CASSPRASGRARKTQYF.